The sample holds a few counts of the clone carrying this T cell receptor beta chain. What it recognizes is unknown. The CDR3 length is 16 residues. V dropped 0 bases and J dropped 2; count of bases not matched to a gene: 3. The germline gives CDR1 LGHDT, CDR2 YNNKEL (reference sequence). These data come from a study of response to subunit inactivated influenza vaccine. TCRdb used MiXCR to reprocess the RT-PCR reads, holding one entry per CDR3 protein. This sample has around 540,000 distinct CDR3 sequences, with about 10% found just once. Study conclusions and caveats: With each seasonal influenza vaccination, the authors suggested, few new T cells are recruited.

This chain links TRBV3-1 with TRBJ2-3, with 9 bases lining up with TRBD2. This clonotype was sampled from a man between 50 and 59 years old who received an inactivated influenza vaccine. This material consisted of PBMCs from blood, taken on the day of vaccination. DNA for the CDR3: TGTGCCAGCAGCCAAGAGGCGGGGGGGATCACAGATACGCAGTATTTT. Its translation is CASSQEAGGITDTQYF.